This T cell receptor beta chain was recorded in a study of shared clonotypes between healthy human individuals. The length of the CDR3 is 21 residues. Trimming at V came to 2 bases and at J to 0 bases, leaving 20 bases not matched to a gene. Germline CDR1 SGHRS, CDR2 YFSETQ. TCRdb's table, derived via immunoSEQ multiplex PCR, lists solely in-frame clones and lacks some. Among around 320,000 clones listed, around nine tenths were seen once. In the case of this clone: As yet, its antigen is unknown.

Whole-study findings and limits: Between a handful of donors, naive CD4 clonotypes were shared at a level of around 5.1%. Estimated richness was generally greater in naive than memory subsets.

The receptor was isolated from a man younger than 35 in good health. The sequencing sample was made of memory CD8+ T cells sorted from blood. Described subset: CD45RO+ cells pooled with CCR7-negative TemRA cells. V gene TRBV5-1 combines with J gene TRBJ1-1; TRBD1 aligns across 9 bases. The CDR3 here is CASSFFPPKDRGPVMNTEAFF. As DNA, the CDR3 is TGCGCCAGCAGCTTCTTTCCCCCCAAGGACAGGGGACCTGTAATGAACACTGAAGCTTTCTTT.